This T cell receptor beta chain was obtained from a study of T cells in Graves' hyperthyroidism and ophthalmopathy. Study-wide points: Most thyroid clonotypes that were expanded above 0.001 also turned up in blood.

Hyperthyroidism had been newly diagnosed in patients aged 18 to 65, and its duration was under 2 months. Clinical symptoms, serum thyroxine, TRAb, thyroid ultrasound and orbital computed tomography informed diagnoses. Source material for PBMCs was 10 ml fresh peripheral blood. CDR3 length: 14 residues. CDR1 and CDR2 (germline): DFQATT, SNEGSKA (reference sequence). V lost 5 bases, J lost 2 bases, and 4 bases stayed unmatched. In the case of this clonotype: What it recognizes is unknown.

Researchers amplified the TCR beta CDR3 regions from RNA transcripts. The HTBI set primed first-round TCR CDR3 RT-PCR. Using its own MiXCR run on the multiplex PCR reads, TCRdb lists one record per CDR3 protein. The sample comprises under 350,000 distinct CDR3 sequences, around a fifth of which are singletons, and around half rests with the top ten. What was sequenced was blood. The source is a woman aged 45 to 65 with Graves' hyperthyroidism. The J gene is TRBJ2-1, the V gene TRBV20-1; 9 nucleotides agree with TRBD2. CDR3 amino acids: CSARSGRAYNEQFF. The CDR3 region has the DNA TGCAGTGCTCGTAGCGGGAGAGCCTACAATGAGCAGTTCTTC.